This T cell receptor (beta chain) derives from a study of T-cell reconstitution after alpha-beta-depleted transplantation in children. Preparing the TCRbeta library involved the use of unique molecular identifiers. TCRdb recomputed calls from the PCR reads with MiXCR, one row per CDR3 protein. The data hold 90,000 to 100,000 distinct CDR3 sequences, with about a quarter observed a single time. Whole-study findings and limits: Among T cells one year after transplant, newly produced cells accounted for most counts and diversity. Roughly two months post-transplant, alpha-beta T cells reportedly originated from several hundred graft clones that had expanded.

Per the germline V gene, CDR1 is SNHLY and CDR2 is FYNNEI. Between the trimmed V and J ends, which lost 1 base and 2 bases, there was a span of 8 bases. The CDR3 has 14 residues. In regard to this clonotype: The antigen remains undetermined.

Sequences were derived from PBMCs, sampled before TCRalphabeta/CD19-depleted stem cell transplant. The receptor was derived from a boy between 2 and 10 years old with acute lymphoblastic leukemia, due to receive a stem cell transplant. V is TRBV2 and J is TRBJ1-1, with a weak D call TRBD1 (5 bases). CDR3 nucleotide sequence: TGTGCCAGCAGTGAAGACAGGTCAAACACTGAAGCTTTCTTT. This codes for CASSEDRSNTEAFF.